The 26 T cell receptor beta chains presented below share a single source sample, sequenced in a study of blood T cell repertoires in COVID-19. TCRdb's table, derived via immunoSEQ multiplex PCR, lists solely in-frame clones and lacks some. The sample has about 240,000 clones; approximately 80% are singletons. The sequenced sample was peripheral blood. The receptor set was obtained from a woman in her seventies with acute or convalescent COVID-19.

This clone was seen just once. The CDR3 nucleotides read TGTGCCACCAGCAGAGATGCAGACACCATATATTTT. Translation: CATSRDADTIYF. This rearrangement joins TRBV15 to TRBJ1-3, with D hard to call. The ends were cut back, 0 bases at V and 8 bases at J, with 5 bases in the middle. The germline CDR1 and CDR2 sequences are LNHNV and YYDKDF (reference sequence). The CDR3 is 12 residues long.

The chain combines TRBV9 with TRBJ1-2, with D uncertain. The CDR3 runs 18 residues. CDR1 is SGDLS, CDR2 YYNGEE, per germline. V shed 1 base and J shed 6 bases, with 25 bases lying between them. In DNA, the CDR3 is TGTGCCAGCAGCGTAATTACCCCCTACAGAGGGAAGGTCCATGGCTACACCTTC. This encodes CASSVITPYRGKVHGYTF.

This chain connects TRBV19 to TRBJ1-2; no definite D call. V was cut by 3 bases and J by 4 bases, with 15 bases left in between. Germline CDR1 reads LNHDA; CDR2 reads SQIVND (reference sequence). The CDR3 runs 15 residues. CDR3 sequence: CASSIRIDTPYGYTF. CDR3 sequence (DNA): TGTGCCAGTAGTATTCGGATTGACACGCCCTATGGCTACACCTTC.

The chain uses TRBV5-1 and TRBJ1-6; D not resolved. Germline CDR1 is SGHRS and CDR2 is YFSETQ. The germline V and J ends were trimmed by 3 bases and 0 bases, with 7 bases remaining between them. The CDR3 runs to 15 residues. As DNA, the CDR3 is TGCGCCAGCAGCTCCCGAGGCTCCTATAATTCACCCCTCCACTTT. Translated: CASSSRGSYNSPLHF.

Regarding this clone: In the same sample, other DNA sequences code for this CDR3. The rearrangement links TRBV12-3 or TRBV12-4 to TRBJ1-2, with D perhaps TRBD1 (5 bases). There are 13 residues in the CDR3. V lost 3 bases and J 2 bases, leaving 7 bases between the germline ends. CDR3: CASSFDRNYGYTF. The CDR3 DNA follows: TGTGCCAGCAGTTTTGACAGAAACTATGGCTACACCTTC.

The chain joins TRBV5-1 to TRBJ1-2; D might be TRBD1 (5 bases). Trimming cost V 0 bases and J 8 bases, with 11 bases left between them. Germline values: CDR1 SGHRS, CDR2 YFSETQ. The CDR3 is 13 residues long. DNA of the CDR3: TGCGCCAGCAGCTTGGTAAGGGGTTCCGGCTACACCTTC. Protein product: CASSLVRGSGYTF.

The CDR3 DNA sequence: TGCGCCAGCAGCCAAGATCGGGGTCTCTATGGCTACACCTTC. This gives the protein CASSQDRGLYGYTF. The chain links TRBV4-1 to TRBJ1-2, with D hard to call. This CDR3 has 14 residues. CDR1 MGHRA and CDR2 YSYEKL come from the germline V gene. V dropped 0 bases and J dropped 4 bases, with 9 bases sitting between them.

In this sample, this clone turned up a few times. V gene TRBV4-2 combines with J gene TRBJ2-6, with 7 bases identical to TRBD1. CDR1 and CDR2 (germline): LGHNA, YNFKEQ. The CDR3 runs to 16 residues. V shed 4 bases and J 0 bases; nucleotides not matched to a gene: 3. As DNA, the CDR3 is TGTGCCAGCAGCCCGGCAGGGGGCTCTGGGGCCAACGTCCTGACTTTC. Its protein is CASSPAGGSGANVLTF.

This clone has just a few counts. The chain is built from TRBV29-1 and TRBJ2-7, with TRBD1 matching 7 bases. The CDR3 runs 13 residues. Germline lookup yields CDR1 SQVTM and CDR2 ANQGSEA. Unmatched junction bases numbered 10, after V lost 4 bases and J lost 7 bases. CDR3 loop: CSVAGQQLREQYF. CDR3 nucleotide sequence: TGCAGCGTTGCGGGACAGCAGCTACGGGAGCAGTACTTC.

The chain is built from TRBV11-2 and TRBJ1-2, with TRBD1 as a possible D gene (5 bases). The CDR3 covers 13 residues. Germline CDR1 SGHAT, CDR2 FQNNGV. The V gene lost 2 bases and the J gene lost 8 bases, with 12 bases spanning the gap. The CDR3 loop reads CASSLQLGGGYTF. CDR3 coding DNA: TGTGCCAGCAGCTTACAGCTTGGGGGGGGCTACACCTTC.

This clone showed up just once. The V call is TRBV4-1, the J call TRBJ1-3; 7 nucleotides agree with TRBD1. CDR1 is MGHRA and CDR2 is YSYEKL in the germline V gene. J gave up 7 bases and V 2 bases, and 17 bases lay outside the gene matches. This CDR3 contains 18 residues. DNA of the CDR3: TGCGCCAGCAGCCAACCGACAGGGAAAAGGCCGATAGGGAACACCATATATTTT. It codes for CASSQPTGKRPIGNTIYF.

The chain employs TRBV5-1 and TRBJ1-1; D possibly corresponds to TRBD1 (6 bases). Trimming left V 4 bases short and J 5 bases short, with 18 bases between. CDR3 length: 15 residues. Looked up from germline, CDR1 is SGHRS and CDR2 is YFSETQ. CDR3 DNA sequence: TGCGCCAGCAGCGCCGGGACATCCCCGGGGACTGAAGCTTTCTTT. Protein: CASSAGTSPGTEAFF. The whole variable domain, filled in from reference TRBV5-1 and TRBJ1-1, reads KAGVTQTPRYLIKTRGQQVTLSCSPISGHRSVSWYQQTPGQGLQFLFEYFSETQRNKGNFPGRFSGRQFSNSRSEMNVSTLELGDSALYLCASSAGTSPGTEAFFGQGTRLTVV.

This clone has just a few counts. The V call is TRBV7-2, the J call TRBJ2-7; no firm D call. The ends were cut back, 1 base at V and 3 bases at J, with 7 bases in the middle. Germline loops: CDR1 SGHTA, CDR2 FQGNSA. This CDR3 has 13 amino acids. This CDR3 is CASSLERNYEQYF. CDR3 sequence (DNA): TGTGCCAGCAGCTTAGAGAGGAACTACGAGCAGTACTTC.

This chain connects TRBV4-3 to TRBJ1-6, with D maybe TRBD1 (6 bases). Germline CDR1 and CDR2: LGHNA and YSLEER. The CDR3 extends over 15 amino acids. Deletions cut 0 bases from V and 8 bases from J, with 11 bases between. CDR3 DNA sequence: TGCGCCAGCAGCCAAGAAACAGGGCGGGATTCACCCCTCCACTTT. This gives the protein CASSQETGRDSPLHF.

The sample holds a few counts of this clone. The gene calls are TRBV7-9 and TRBJ1-5, with 7 bases fitting TRBD1. CDR1 and CDR2 (germline): SEHNR, FQNEAQ (reference sequence). The CDR3 has 15 amino acids. The V and J ends lost 5 bases and 5 bases, in that order; junction bases with no gene match: 9. Here the CDR3 DNA reads TGTGCCAGCAGCCGAACAACAGGGGTGGATCAGCCCCAGCATTTT. It specifies CASSRTTGVDQPQHF.

The chain is built from TRBV21-1 and TRBJ2-2; no DNA check was done on the table's D call, TRBD2. TRBV21-1 is flagged as a pseudogene. The CDR3 length is 20 residues. CDR3 bases: TGTGCCAGCAGCGATTGGCGGGGGGCAGGGGGTCAAGGTTTAGCCGGGGAGCTGTTTTTT. The encoded protein is CASSDWRGAGGQGLAGELFF.

This chain joins TRBV18 and TRBJ2-2; weak D call: TRBD2 (5 bases). With 2 bases removed from V and 4 bases from J, the gap between germline ends came to 14 bases. The CDR3 is 16 residues long. CDR1 is KGHSH and CDR2 is LQKENI in the germline V gene. CDR3 DNA: TGTGCCAGCTCACCAACGCAGGAGGCGACCACCGGGGAGCTGTTTTTT. It yields the protein CASSPTQEATTGELFF.

Only one count was recorded for this clone. This rearrangement joins TRBV5-4 to TRBJ2-1, with TRBD1 as a possible D gene (6 bases). The CDR3 consists of 15 residues. CDR1 SGHNT and CDR2 YYREEE come from the germline V gene (reference sequence). V lost 3 bases to trimming and J lost 0 bases, with 10 bases between them. CDR3 sequence reads: CASSSTGLSYNEQFF. CDR3 bases: TGTGCCAGCAGCTCGACAGGCCTCTCCTACAATGAGCAGTTCTTC.

The rearrangement links TRBV10-2 to TRBJ1-1; D is perhaps TRBD1 (5 bases). Germline V CDR1 and CDR2: WSHSY, SAAADI. Trimming removed 6 bases at V and 1 base at J, with 9 bases between. The CDR3 has 13 residues. This chain's CDR3 is CASRDQGNTEAFF. The CDR3, as DNA: TGCGCCAGCAGGGACCAGGGGAACACTGAAGCTTTCTTT.

The chain links TRBV4-2 to TRBJ2-3; 10 nucleotides align to TRBD2. This CDR3 spans 18 amino acids. Germline trimming cut 9 bases from V and 0 bases from J; bases unmatched to any gene: 15. Germline CDR1 LGHNA, CDR2 YNFKEQ. The CDR3 sequence: CASGKSGGGYFSTDTQYF. CDR3 nucleotide sequence: TGTGCCAGTGGAAAGAGCGGGGGGGGCTATTTTAGCACAGATACGCAGTATTTT.

The V gene is TRBV5-4, the J gene TRBJ1-1; no firm D call. The CDR3 extends over 14 amino acids. Germline V gene lookup returns CDR1 SGHNT and CDR2 YYREEE (reference sequence). V was clipped by 1 base and J by 0 bases, with 7 bases between them. CDR3 DNA: TGTGCCAGCAGCTTGCGCAGTGTGAACACTGAAGCTTTCTTT. Its translation is CASSLRSVNTEAFF.

This clone was observed once. The chain carries TRBV25-1 and TRBJ1-2; possibly TRBD1 for D (6 bases). Germline CDR1 and CDR2: MGHDK and SYGVNS. The length of the CDR3 is 14 residues. The V end was cut by 2 bases, the J end by 4 bases, with 11 bases between. CDR3 DNA sequence: TGTGCCAGCAGTGAAGGACAGTCTAGCTATGGCTACACCTTC. This codes for CASSEGQSSYGYTF.

This rearrangement joins TRBV9 to TRBJ2-5; 7 bases align to TRBD1. Germline assignment: CDR1 SGDLS and CDR2 YYNGEE. The V segment lost 4 bases and the J segment 4 bases; nucleotides outside the gene matches: 13. The CDR3 covers 16 residues. The CDR3 DNA reads as TGTGCCAGCAGCCGGACCGGTAGGGGGCTAGGAGAGACCCAGTACTTC. Translation: CASSRTGRGLGETQYF. Looking up the rest from reference TRBV9 and TRBJ2-5 gives the full variable domain: DSGVTQTPKHLITATGQRVTLRCSPRSGDLSVYWYQQSLDQGLQFLIQYYNGEERAKGNILERFSAQQFPDLHSELNLSSLELGDSALYFCASSRTGRGLGETQYFGPGTRLLVL.

The rearrangement links TRBV28 to TRBJ2-6; D gene uncertain. The V and J ends lost 5 bases and 0 bases respectively, with 14 bases between them. There are 17 residues in the CDR3. Per germline, CDR1 MDHEN and CDR2 SYDVKM. The CDR3 bases are TGTGCCAGCAGTCCCCCCGGTCACTACTCTGGGGCCAACGTCCTGACTTTC. This sequence encodes CASSPPGHYSGANVLTF.

The CDR3 loop is CASGDSPNSNQPQHF. The CDR3 DNA reads TGTGCCAGCGGGGACAGTCCTAATAGCAATCAGCCCCAGCATTTT. The chain is built from TRBV27 and TRBJ1-5, with 7 positions matching TRBD1. The CDR3 length is 15 residues. Germline V lookup: CDR1 MNHEY, CDR2 SMNVEV (reference sequence). V dropped 8 bases and J dropped 0; count of bases not matched to a gene: 7.

J is TRBJ2-2 and V is TRBV24-1, with TRBD2 as a possible D gene (5 bases). CDR3 length: 16 amino acids. Germline V gene sequence: CDR1 KGHDR, CDR2 SFDVKD. The V end lost 1 base, the J end lost 0 bases, and 8 bases lay between the germline ends. In nucleotides, the CDR3 is TGTGCCACCAGTGATTTAGAGCGGCCGAACACCGGGGAGCTGTTTTTT. Protein: CATSDLERPNTGELFF.